A single sample gave rise to the 27 T cell receptor beta chains below, sequenced in a study of T cell responses to AZD1222 COVID-19 vaccine. Profiling relied on immunoSEQ multiplex PCR, and the TCRdb table lists in-frame clones only, not all of them. The repertoire consists of 150,000 or so clones, with 93% occurring once and the leading ten covering 5.1%. The sequenced sample was peripheral blood, obtained on day 0 of AZD1222 vaccination. The receptors shown here come from an adult in good health.

This chain connects TRBV2 to TRBJ2-1; 7 bases map to TRBD1. Trimming removed 7 bases from V and 12 bases from J; junction bases left unmatched: 15. The germline V gene has CDR1 SNHLY and CDR2 FYNNEI. This CDR3 spans 14 amino acids. As DNA, the CDR3 is TGTGCCAGCACTGACAGGGATACGCTACAGGGGCAGTTCTTC. It translates to CASTDRDTLQGQFF.

The chain has TRBV5-1 and TRBJ1-2, with D tentatively TRBD1 (5 bases). Trimming took off 0 bases at V and 8 bases at J, with 11 bases between the two ends. The CDR3 loop spans 13 amino acids. Per germline, CDR1 SGHRS and CDR2 YFSETQ. The CDR3 DNA reads TGCGCCAGCAGCTTGGAGGGGCGGATGGGCTACACCTTC. Translated, it gives CASSLEGRMGYTF.

The rearrangement links TRBV27 to TRBJ2-1; 9 positions match TRBD1. Germline CDR1 reads MNHEY; CDR2 reads SMNVEV (reference sequence). The V segment lost 5 bases and the J segment 15 bases; nucleotides outside the gene matches: 8. CDR3 size: 12 residues. The CDR3 region is CASSHGTGFRFF. CDR3 nucleotide sequence: TGTGCCAGCAGTCACGGGACAGGGTTCCGGTTCTTC.

This chain joins TRBV10-1 and TRBJ2-3; TRBD2 might be the D (7 bases). This CDR3 is built from 13 residues. Germline CDR1 reads WNHNN; CDR2 reads SYGVQD (reference sequence). V gave up 6 bases and J gave up 6 bases, with 13 bases separating them. The DNA for the CDR3 is TGCGCCAGCAGCGTCGGGGGGCGCGATACGCAGTATTTT. Protein: CASSVGGRDTQYF.

The V gene is TRBV4-1, the J gene TRBJ2-1; no definite D call. Deletions cut 1 base from V and 0 bases from J, with 7 bases between. CDR3 length: 15 residues. Germline V CDR1 and CDR2: MGHRA, YSYEKL. The CDR3 spells CASSQVLSSYNEQFF. CDR3 sequence (DNA): TGCGCCAGCAGCCAAGTCCTTAGCTCCTACAATGAGCAGTTCTTC.

The table lists this clone with a count of one. This sequence joins TRBV29-1 and TRBJ1-5, with TRBD1 matching over 7 bases. The CDR3 totals 12 residues. V lost 8 bases, J lost 4 bases, and 5 bases stayed unmatched. Germline V CDR1 and CDR2: SQVTM, ANQGSEA. The CDR3 coding sequence is TGCAGCACCTCAGGGGGGAATCAGCCCCAGCATTTT. Its protein product is CSTSGGNQPQHF.

V gene TRBV12-5 combines with J gene TRBJ1-2, with D unclear. With 6 bases removed from V and 4 bases from J, the gap between germline ends came to 18 bases. CDR3 length: 15 amino acids. The V gene's germline CDR1 is LGHNT and CDR2 FRNRAP. The CDR3 nucleotides are TGTGCTAGTGGACGCCTCAGCGGCCGACTCTATGGCTACACCTTC. Its protein is CASGRLSGRLYGYTF.

This clone was seen a single time. V usage is TRBV19 and J usage is TRBJ2-2, with a tentative D call TRBD2 (5 bases). From germline, CDR1 is LNHDA and CDR2 SQIVND (reference sequence). Trimming took off 4 bases at V and 6 bases at J, with 12 bases between the two ends. The CDR3 totals 14 residues. The CDR3 spells CASSKALGAGELFF. The CDR3, as DNA: TGTGCCAGTAGTAAGGCCCTCGGGGCCGGGGAGCTGTTTTTT.

In this sample, this clone turned up once. This chain joins TRBV30 and TRBJ1-1, with TRBD1 as a possible D gene (6 bases). V shed 4 bases and J shed 6 bases, with 12 bases lying between them. The CDR3 is made up of 12 amino acids. Germline V gives CDR1 GTSNPN, CDR2 SVGIG (reference sequence). In DNA, the CDR3 is TGTGCCTGGACCCCACAGGGTGCTGAAGCTTTCTTT. This gives the protein CAWTPQGAEAFF.

The chain is built from TRBV4-2 and TRBJ2-7; 7 nucleotides align to TRBD2. The germline gives CDR1 LGHNA, CDR2 YNFKEQ. V was clipped by 5 bases and J by 3 bases; unmatched bases: 10. This CDR3 has 15 amino acids. The CDR3 loop reads CASSSRDYGDYEQYF. The CDR3 bases are TGTGCCAGCAGCTCCAGGGACTATGGTGACTACGAGCAGTACTTC.

The V and J genes are TRBV18 and TRBJ2-1; TRBD2 aligns across 7 bases. Trimming took 6 bases from V and 5 from J; bases not matched to a gene: 4. Germline lookup yields CDR1 KGHSH and CDR2 LQKENI. CDR3 length: 13 residues. CDR3 DNA: TGTGCCAGCTCCCACGGGACTAACAATGAGCAGTTCTTC. Its protein is CASSHGTNNEQFF.

The V call is TRBV19, the J call TRBJ1-5; D possibly corresponds to TRBD1 (6 bases). The CDR3 consists of 15 residues. The V end was cut by 4 bases, the J end by 7 bases, with 17 bases between. Germline V gives CDR1 LNHDA, CDR2 SQIVND (reference sequence). CDR3 sequence reads: CASSTAATGYQPQHF. CDR3 nucleotide sequence: TGTGCCAGTAGTACCGCCGCTACAGGGTACCAGCCCCAGCATTTT.

This chain connects TRBV19 to TRBJ2-1; 10 nucleotides agree with TRBD2. CDR1 and CDR2 (germline): LNHDA, SQIVND (reference sequence). CDR3 size: 16 residues. Trimming cost V 5 bases and J 9 bases; bases outside gene matches: 13. This CDR3 reads CASSAASGREGGEQFF. The CDR3 coding sequence is TGTGCCAGTAGTGCAGCTAGCGGGAGAGAGGGGGGTGAGCAGTTCTTC.

This sequence joins TRBV2 and TRBJ2-3; TRBD1 might be the D (6 bases). The CDR3 consists of 14 residues. Germline V lookup: CDR1 SNHLY, CDR2 FYNNEI. Deletions cut 7 bases from V and 4 bases from J, with 15 bases between. This CDR3 is CASNVAGESDTQYF. CDR3 bases: TGTGCCAGCAATGTGGCAGGGGAGTCAGATACGCAGTATTTT.

The rearrangement joins TRBV9 to TRBJ2-5; 7 bases are shared with TRBD2. The CDR3 length is 14 residues. The germline V gene encodes CDR1 SGDLS and CDR2 YYNGEE. The V gene end was trimmed by 3 bases and the J gene end by 2 bases; junction bases not matched to a gene: 4. For the CDR3, the DNA is TGTGCCAGCAGCGCGTTAGCGGGTCAAGAGACCCAGTACTTC. Its translation: CASSALAGQETQYF.

This chain links TRBV6-5 with TRBJ2-7; TRBD1 aligns across 9 bases. This CDR3 spans 14 amino acids. Looked up from germline, CDR1 is MNHEY and CDR2 is SVGAGI. Trimming at V came to 5 bases and at J to 4 bases, leaving 6 bases not matched to a gene. Here the CDR3 reads CASSPLGQGYEQYF. CDR3 sequence (DNA): TGTGCCAGCAGTCCCCTAGGACAGGGGTACGAGCAGTACTTC.

DNA for the CDR3: TGTGCCTCCCAGCACGGGGAAAACATTCAGTACTTC. As protein: CASQHGENIQYF. The J gene is TRBJ2-4, the V gene TRBV30; D is perhaps TRBD2 (5 bases). Germline V gene data show CDR1 as GTSNPN and CDR2 as SVGIG (reference sequence). The ends were cut back, 7 bases at V and 5 bases at J, with 12 bases in the middle. The CDR3 has 12 residues.

The chain joins TRBV4-2 to TRBJ2-3; 8 bases align to TRBD2. V lost 1 base to trimming and J lost 0 bases; unmatched junction nucleotides: 3. The CDR3 has 16 residues. From germline, CDR1 is LGHNA and CDR2 YNFKEQ. Here the CDR3 DNA reads TGTGCCAGCAGCCAAGCATCTAGCGGGAGCACAGATACGCAGTATTTT. This codes for CASSQASSGSTDTQYF.

The chain couples TRBV3-1 (or the pseudogene TRBV3-2) to TRBJ1-5, with a possible D match to TRBD1 (5 bases). The CDR3 loop spans 12 amino acids. V lost 3 bases, J lost 7 bases, and 7 bases lay in between. Germline CDR1 LGHDT, CDR2 YNNKEL (reference sequence). The CDR3 region has the DNA TGTGCCAGCAGCCACCAGGGCCAGCCCCAGCATTTT. Protein: CASSHQGQPQHF.

This clone was found once. The rearrangement joins TRBV7-9 to TRBJ2-7; no definite D call. Trimming removed 1 base from V and 4 bases from J, with 14 bases in between. CDR1 SEHNR and CDR2 FQNEAQ come from the germline V gene (reference sequence). This CDR3 is built from 15 residues. CDR3 in DNA: TGTGCCAGCAGCTTAGAGGCGGCACAGATTTACGAGCAGTACTTC. Its protein product is CASSLEAAQIYEQYF.

V gene TRBV7-8 combines with J gene TRBJ2-1; 7 bases line up with TRBD2. The CDR3 totals 13 residues. V shed 5 bases, J shed 6 bases, and the junction held 4 bases outside the gene matches. From germline, CDR1 is SGHVS and CDR2 FQNEAQ. The CDR3 DNA follows: TGTGCCAGCAGCCCCAGACTAGCCAATGAGCAGTTCTTC. As protein: CASSPRLANEQFF.

The chain carries TRBV2 and TRBJ1-5, with D maybe TRBD1 (6 bases). Germline CDR1 and CDR2: SNHLY and FYNNEI. The CDR3 runs to 15 residues. Between the trimmed V and J ends, which lost 7 bases and 4 bases, there was a span of 17 bases. The CDR3, as DNA: TGTGCCAGCACCAGGGGATGGGGAAATAATCAGCCCCAGCATTTT. Its protein product is CASTRGWGNNQPQHF.

The chain combines TRBV14 with TRBJ2-7, with D hard to call. CDR3 length: 15 amino acids. CDR1 SGHDN and CDR2 FVKESK come from the germline V gene. V was pared by 1 base and J by 3 bases, with 13 bases between. This CDR3 is CASSQGLLDVYEQYF. CDR3 in DNA: TGTGCCAGCAGCCAAGGTCTACTTGACGTCTACGAGCAGTACTTC.

The chain links TRBV27 to TRBJ1-1, with D possibly being TRBD1 (5 bases). This CDR3 is built from 14 residues. V dropped 5 bases and J dropped 4 bases, with 14 bases sitting between them. Germline V CDR1 and CDR2: MNHEY, SMNVEV (reference sequence). CDR3 sequence (DNA): TGTGCCAGCAGTCAACAGGCCCTGGGCACTGAAGCTTTCTTT. This translates into CASSQQALGTEAFF.

This clone was recorded only once. Other DNA sequences in this specimen translate into the identical CDR3. V usage is TRBV3-1 (or the pseudogene TRBV3-2) and J usage is TRBJ1-1; no clear D. With 1 base removed from V and 1 base from J, the gap between germline ends came to 4 bases. This CDR3 is built from 13 residues. Germline CDR1 LGHDT, CDR2 YNNKEL (reference sequence). CDR3 region: CASSQVPNTEAFF. CDR3 nucleotide sequence: TGTGCCAGCAGCCAAGTACCGAACACTGAAGCTTTCTTT.

This chain joins TRBV4-2 and TRBJ2-3; the D gene could be TRBD1 or TRBD2 (5 bases each). Trimming cost V 1 base and J 0 bases, with 20 bases left between them. Germline values: CDR1 LGHNA, CDR2 YNFKEQ. CDR3 size: 19 residues. The CDR3 sequence is CASSQGGSGGWRSTDTQYF. As DNA, the CDR3 is TGTGCCAGCAGCCAAGGGGGGAGCGGTGGGTGGAGGAGCACAGATACGCAGTATTTT.

This chain uses TRBV30 with TRBJ1-6, with D uncertain. V was pared by 2 bases and J by 7 bases, with 9 bases between. Germline-derived CDR1 and CDR2 are GTSNPN and SVGIG (reference sequence). There are 13 residues in the CDR3. CDR3 in amino acids: CAWSLDRNSPLHF. CDR3 in DNA: TGTGCCTGGAGTCTCGATCGGAATTCACCCCTCCACTTT. Full variable domain (missing parts from reference TRBV30 and TRBJ1-6): SQTIHQWPATLVQPVGSPLSLECTVEGTSNPNLYWYRQAAGRGLQLLFYSVGIGQISSEVPQNLSASRPQDRQFILSSKKLLLSDSGFYLCAWSLDRNSPLHFGNGTRLTVT.